The present TCR beta chain was sequenced within a study of blood T cell repertoires in COVID-19 (dated by TCRdb to 2018 to 2020). For the study in its entirety: Samples from collaborators originated in the United States, Italy and Spain and spanned both the acute and convalescent phases of COVID-19. The repertoires were released in a freely available public database intended as a resource for research on the immune response to SARS-CoV-2. The sample metadata nearly always contained a de-identified subject ID, COVID-19 status, age in years and sex. Deeply sampled blood TCRbeta repertoires from subjects exposed to, actively infected with, or recovered from COVID-19 were included in the dataset. The samples were drawn from the first 160 participants of the ongoing ImmuneRACE study and from over 950 subjects provided by 6 global collaborators. The material from the prospective study consisted of cDNA or gDNA derived from T cells, B-cell-depleted T cells, or PBMCs. Where available, HLA class I and class II types were taken from metadata supplied by the sample provider and were not determined by assay-based typing. Study-wide findings and limitations: How much clinical and demographic metadata was included differed by source and by participant, and the metadata was provided uncurated.

Participants in the prospective study were aged 18 to 89 years, lived in 20 to 30 United States geographic areas, and enrolled through a virtual design. Cohort assignment in the prospective study relied on participant-reported clinical history from a screening survey and a study questionnaire. Mobile phlebotomists in the prospective study collected whole blood, serum and a nasopharyngeal or oropharyngeal swab from every participant. Additional blood draws and questionnaires over an approximately 2-month period could optionally be provided by prospective study participants. Blood samples from the prospective study were shipped frozen or at room temperature prior to DNA extraction. Its CDR3 holds 17 amino acids, cysteine through phenylalanine. Of all the DNA, just the CDR3 is kept, 51 bases in frame from base 1. CDR1 and CDR2 are read off the germline V gene (reference sequence) as SEHNR and FQNEAQ. Trimming costs V 8 bases and J 0 bases, and their ends lie 19 bases apart.

TCRbeta CDR3 regions were amplified from genomic DNA using the immunoSEQ Assay, a bias-controlled multiplex PCR. On the study's bioinformatics: The number of nucleated cells in each sample was estimated from the amplification of reference gene primers within the assay. Sequence reads were collapsed and filtered to measure the absolute abundance of every unique TCRbeta CDR3 rearrangement. For each sample, productive Simpson clonality was calculated as the square root of Simpson's diversity index over productive rearrangements. TCRdb took over this immuneACCESS table, retaining in-frame rearrangements with V and J assigned. Such tables are incomplete; in checked studies, under half of the missing clones stem from an unresolved V gene, and the remainder is unexplained. The V and J calls and clone size were taken over from that table, and D and trimming were inferred from the DNA. A total of 380,000 or so clones appear in this sample, 88% of them only once. The ten most abundant clones make up around 0.95% of the sample.

This clone was counted only a few times. This clone's antigen is unknown. There are no base qualities to consult, and no much larger clone falls within one base. The chain links TRBV7-9 with TRBJ2-2, and perhaps TRBD1 as D gene, on 6 matching bases. The clonotype was recovered from a woman aged 25 to 45 with acute COVID-19. Specimen: PBMCs or T cells enriched from blood (not recorded which). The sequenced DNA is TGTGCCAGCTTGACGGCGGTCACAGGGCCGAACACCGGGGAGCTGTTTTTT. This is translated as CASLTAVTGPNTGELFF.